The sequence of this TCR beta chain was determined in a study of pediatric ulcerative colitis. The rectum was sampled with one to two pinch biopsies at colonoscopy. Assay used: immunoSEQ multiplex PCR; TCRdb lists only in-frame clones, some missing. The sample has about 22,000 clones; 71% are singletons. Findings of the study overall: All ulcerative colitis patients, but no controls, carried a couple of rectal clonotypes.

With respect to this clone: What it recognizes is unknown.

The sequenced sample was gut tissue. The origin of this receptor is a boy younger than 18 with severe ulcerative colitis.

CDR3 nucleotide sequence: TGTGCCTGGAGCGCCCGGACAGGGAGGGATGAGCAGTTCTTC. Protein: CAWSARTGRDEQFF. The rearrangement links TRBV30 to TRBJ2-1, with TRBD1 as a possible D gene (8 bases). The ends were cut back, 3 bases at V and 8 bases at J, with 17 bases in the middle. The germline V gene encodes CDR1 GTSNPN and CDR2 SVGIG (reference sequence). CDR3 length: 14 amino acids.